The 23 T cell receptor beta chains below were found in one sample sequenced in a study of T cells in Graves' hyperthyroidism and ophthalmopathy. RNA transcripts were the template for amplifying TCR beta CDR3 regions. In the first-round RT-PCR of the TCR CDR3, the HTBI primer set was used. TCRdb reprocessed the multiplex PCR reads with MiXCR, giving one entry per CDR3 protein. Altogether about 270,000 distinct CDR3 sequences are present, 25% to 30% being singletons, with the ten largest covering around 30%. Sample: blood. These receptor sequences come from a man in his forties or fifties with Graves' hyperthyroidism that later progressed to Graves' ophthalmopathy.

At least ten counts were recorded for this clonotype. V and J are TRBV27 and TRBJ1-1; D is undetermined. V was cut by 3 bases and J by 4 bases, with 9 bases left in between. CDR3 length equals 13 residues. In germline, CDR1 is MNHEY, CDR2 SMNVEV (reference sequence). CDR3 residues: CASSLSWGTEAFF. As DNA, the CDR3 is TGTGCCAGCAGTTTGTCCTGGGGCACTGAAGCTTTCTTT.

This clonotype was seen ten or more times. The rearrangement uses TRBV12-3 or TRBV12-4 and TRBJ1-5; D is ambiguous. V dropped 3 bases and J dropped 0 bases, with 6 bases sitting between them. There are 14 residues in the CDR3. CDR3 in DNA: TGTGCCAGCAGTTTTGGTGATAGCAATCAGCCCCAGCATTTT. It specifies CASSFGDSNQPQHF.

This clonotype was seen ten or more times. J is TRBJ2-7 and V is TRBV27; D is undetermined. The CDR3 covers 14 residues. The V gene lost 3 bases and the J gene lost 1 base, with 10 bases spanning the gap. CDR1 MNHEY and CDR2 SMNVEV come from the germline V gene (reference sequence). The CDR3 DNA reads as TGTGCCAGCAGTTTTCTGCAAAAGTCCTACGAGCAGTACTTC. Its translation: CASSFLQKSYEQYF.

This chain joins TRBV6-2 or TRBV6-3 and TRBJ1-5, with a weak D call TRBD1 (6 bases). V lost 6 bases and J 3 bases, leaving 15 bases between the germline ends. The CDR3 consists of 15 residues. Germline V lookup: CDR1 MNHEY, CDR2 SVGEGT. The CDR3 region has the DNA TGTGCCAGCAGGGGGGCGGAGGGTTACAATCAGCCCCAGCATTTT. It is translated as CASRGAEGYNQPQHF.

The sample holds many counts of this clonotype. This chain joins TRBV6-5 and TRBJ1-1; the D gene is possibly TRBD1 (5 bases). Trimming shortened V by 0 bases and J by 2 bases, and 7 bases separated the two germline ends. Germline lookup yields CDR1 MNHEY and CDR2 SVGAGI. The length of the CDR3 is 14 residues. The CDR3 loop reads CASSYSRDNTEAFF. In DNA, the CDR3 is TGTGCCAGCAGTTACTCCCGGGACAACACTGAAGCTTTCTTT.

The gene calls are TRBV4-1 and TRBJ1-1, with D possibly being TRBD1 (6 bases). Looked up from germline, CDR1 is MGHRA and CDR2 is YSYEKL. The CDR3 loop spans 16 amino acids. V was pared by 4 bases and J by 0 bases, with 15 bases between. CDR3 in DNA: TGCGCCAGCAGCCCCAGGGGCGGCAGGGTGAACACTGAAGCTTTCTTT. Its protein is CASSPRGGRVNTEAFF.

This rearrangement joins TRBV12-3 or TRBV12-4 to TRBJ1-1, with a possible D match to TRBD1 (5 bases). The V end lost 8 bases, the J end lost 5 bases, and 15 bases lay between the germline ends. This CDR3 contains 13 residues. The chain's CDR3 is CASGRGGGTEAFF. CDR3 nucleotides: TGTGCCAGCGGACGAGGCGGGGGAACTGAAGCTTTCTTT.

In this sample, this clonotype turned up many times. The CDR3 DNA reads TGTGCCAGCAGGGACTTCACCGGGGAGCTGTTTTTT. Translated, it gives CASRDFTGELFF. The chain employs TRBV7-3 and TRBJ2-2, with TRBD2 as a possible D gene (5 bases). The ends were cut back, 6 bases at V and 4 bases at J, with 6 bases in the middle. The CDR3 sequence is 12 residues long. Germline V gene data show CDR1 as SGHTA and CDR2 as FQGTGA.

This clonotype turned up a few times. The CDR3 loop is CATEGGDRGYTF. CDR3 in DNA: TGTGCCACCGAGGGAGGGGATCGGGGCTACACCTTC. The chain couples TRBV7-9 to TRBJ1-2; weak D call: TRBD1 (5 bases). V was shortened by 10 bases and J by 8 bases, with 17 bases between the two germline ends. Germline CDR1 and CDR2: SEHNR and FQNEAQ (reference sequence). CDR3 size: 12 residues. The complete variable domain, with remaining parts taken from reference TRBV7-9 and TRBJ1-2, reads DTGVSQNPRHKITKRGQNVTFRCDPISEHNRLYWYRQTLGQGPEFLTYFQNEAQLEKSRLLSDRFSAERPKGSFSTLEIQRTEQGDSAMYLCATEGGDRGYTFGSGTRLTVV.

This clonotype was counted many times. V is TRBV19 and J is TRBJ1-1; D might be TRBD1 (5 bases). This CDR3 region has 16 residues. V lost 1 base and J 4 bases, leaving 16 bases between the germline ends. The germline V gene has CDR1 LNHDA and CDR2 SQIVND (reference sequence). The CDR3 protein is CASSIVGGTRATEAFF. The CDR3 DNA reads TGTGCCAGTAGTATAGTTGGCGGGACCCGGGCCACTGAAGCTTTCTTT.

The chain is built from TRBV5-6 and TRBJ2-5, with D uncertain. The CDR3 consists of 16 residues. The ends were cut back, 5 bases at V and 0 bases at J, with 17 bases in the middle. Germline CDR1 SGHDT, CDR2 YYEEEE. The CDR3 DNA sequence: TGTGCCAGCAGTCCGAGGACCGGCCTTTACCAAGAGACCCAGTACTTC. Encoded protein: CASSPRTGLYQETQYF. The whole variable domain, filled in from reference TRBV5-6 and TRBJ2-5, reads DAGVTQSPTHLIKTRGQQVTLRCSPKSGHDTVSWYQQALGQGPQFIFQYYEEEERQRGNFPDRFSGHQFPNYSSELNVNALLLGDSALYLCASSPRTGLYQETQYFGPGTRLLVL.

This clonotype has just one count. The chain uses TRBV12-3 or TRBV12-4 and TRBJ2-5, with 8 bases lining up with TRBD2. The CDR3 has 14 residues. The ends lost 5 bases at V and 5 bases at J; junction bases unmatched: 7. CDR3 residues: CASSRPAGEETQYF. DNA for the CDR3: TGTGCCAGCAGTCGCCCAGCGGGGGAGGAGACCCAGTACTTC.

Ten or more counts support this clonotype. A much larger clone differs by one base, so this may be a read error. V is TRBV6-1 and J is TRBJ2-7; weak D call: TRBD1 (6 bases). There are 12 residues in the CDR3. Germline V gives CDR1 MNHNS, CDR2 SASEGT. V lost 11 bases, J lost 6 bases, and 17 bases lay in between. In nucleotides, the CDR3 is TGTGCCTCCCCCAGGGGCTACTGCGAGCAGTACTTC. Its protein is CASPRGYCEQYF.

This clonotype was observed many times. CDR3 in amino acids: CASSPVVDRATGELFF. DNA of the CDR3: TGCGCCAGCAGCCCGGTGGTGGACAGGGCCACCGGGGAGCTGTTTTTT. The genes are TRBV5-1 and TRBJ2-2; TRBD1 aligns across 8 bases. This CDR3 is built from 16 residues. V lost 4 bases to trimming and J lost 4 bases; unmatched junction nucleotides: 9. Germline values: CDR1 SGHRS, CDR2 YFSETQ.

At least ten counts were recorded for this clonotype. The V and J genes are TRBV15 and TRBJ1-1; D remains ambiguous. This CDR3 spans 18 amino acids. Per germline, CDR1 LNHNV and CDR2 YYDKDF (reference sequence). The V and J ends lost 0 bases and 5 bases respectively, with 22 bases between them. CDR3 region: CATSRDSAVMDEPTEAFF. CDR3 DNA: TGTGCCACCAGCAGAGATTCGGCGGTAATGGATGAGCCTACTGAAGCTTTCTTT.

Many counts were recorded for this clonotype. The chain combines TRBV6-1 with TRBJ2-5, with TRBD1 identical over 8 bases. Per the germline V gene, CDR1 is MNHNS and CDR2 is SASEGT. The CDR3 spans 15 residues. With 0 bases clipped from V and 2 bases from J, the junction kept 2 bases outside the gene matches. CDR3 loop: CASSEAGQGQETQYF. CDR3 coding DNA: TGTGCCAGCAGTGAAGCCGGACAGGGTCAAGAGACCCAGTACTTC.

This clonotype was detected ten times or more. The chain links TRBV7-3 to TRBJ2-7; D may correspond to TRBD1 or TRBD2 (6 bases each). Deletions cut 1 base from V and 6 bases from J, with 10 bases between. This CDR3 is built from 13 residues. Germline loops: CDR1 SGHTA, CDR2 FQGTGA. DNA of the CDR3: TGTGCCAGCAGCTTAAACAGGGAGGCCGAGCAGTACTTC. Its translation: CASSLNREAEQYF.

V and J are TRBV30 and TRBJ1-5; 7 nucleotides align to TRBD1. The V gene end was trimmed by 2 bases and the J gene end by 4 bases; junction bases not matched to a gene: 8. CDR3 length: 15 amino acids. Germline V gene sequence: CDR1 GTSNPN, CDR2 SVGIG (reference sequence). CDR3 protein: CAWSPSTGVNQPQHF. CDR3 DNA sequence: TGTGCCTGGAGTCCATCCACAGGGGTAAATCAGCCCCAGCATTTT.

Many counts were recorded for this clonotype. The CDR3 DNA sequence: TGCGCCAGCAGCTGGGGACAGGGAGGAGAGACCCAGTACTTC. It translates to CASSWGQGGETQYF. The chain has TRBV5-1 and TRBJ2-5; TRBD1 aligns across 9 bases. Germline CDR1 and CDR2: SGHRS and YFSETQ. The CDR3 sequence is 14 residues long. The ends lost 3 bases at V and 4 bases at J; junction bases unmatched: 4.

This clonotype was counted ten times or more. The V gene is TRBV6-5, the J gene TRBJ1-6; perhaps TRBD1 as D (6 bases). The germline V gene has CDR1 MNHEY and CDR2 SVGAGI. V was clipped by 0 bases and J by 9 bases, with 12 bases between them. This CDR3 is built from 15 residues. The CDR3 bases are TGTGCCAGCAGTTACTCTGGGGGGCACGGTTCACCCCTCCACTTT. Amino acids: CASSYSGGHGSPLHF.

This clonotype was found many times. The V and J genes are TRBV10-3 and TRBJ2-5; a weak D match, TRBD1 (5 bases). The V and J ends lost 0 bases and 4 bases respectively, with 12 bases between them. The CDR3 is made up of 15 amino acids. Germline assignment: CDR1 ENHRY and CDR2 SYGVKD. CDR3 nucleotides: TGTGCCATCAGTGAGTCTGGGAAGGGGATAGAGACCCAGTACTTC. It translates to CAISESGKGIETQYF.

This clonotype has at least ten counts. The V gene is TRBV5-1, the J gene TRBJ2-5, with a weak D call TRBD1 (5 bases). The CDR3 extends over 13 amino acids. Trimming removed 1 base at V and 5 bases at J, with 9 bases between. Germline lookup yields CDR1 SGHRS and CDR2 YFSETQ. This CDR3 reads CASSLNRLETQYF. CDR3 sequence (DNA): TGCGCCAGCAGCTTGAACAGGTTGGAGACCCAGTACTTC.

This clonotype showed up just a few times. The V gene is TRBV6-5, the J gene TRBJ1-2, with D possibly TRBD1 on 5 matching bases. The V and J ends lost 6 bases and 8 bases respectively, with 19 bases between them. Germline V gene data show CDR1 as MNHEY and CDR2 as SVGAGI. The CDR3 sequence is 14 residues long. CDR3 nucleotide sequence: TGTGCCAGCAGCCCCAGTGGTGGGGGTGGCGGCTACACCTTC. Its translation is CASSPSGGGGGYTF.